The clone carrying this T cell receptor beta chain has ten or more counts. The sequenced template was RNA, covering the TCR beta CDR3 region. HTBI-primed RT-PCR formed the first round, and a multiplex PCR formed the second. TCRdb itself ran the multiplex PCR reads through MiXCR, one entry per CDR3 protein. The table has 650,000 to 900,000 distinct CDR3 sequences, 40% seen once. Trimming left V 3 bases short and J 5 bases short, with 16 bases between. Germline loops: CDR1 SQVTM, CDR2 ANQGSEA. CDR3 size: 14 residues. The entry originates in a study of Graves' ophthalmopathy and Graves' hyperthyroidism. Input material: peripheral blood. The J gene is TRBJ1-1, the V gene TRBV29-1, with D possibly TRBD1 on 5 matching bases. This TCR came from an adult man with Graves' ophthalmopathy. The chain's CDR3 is CSVETVKGVTEAFF. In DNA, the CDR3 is TGCAGCGTTGAGACAGTAAAAGGGGTTACTGAAGCTTTCTTT.